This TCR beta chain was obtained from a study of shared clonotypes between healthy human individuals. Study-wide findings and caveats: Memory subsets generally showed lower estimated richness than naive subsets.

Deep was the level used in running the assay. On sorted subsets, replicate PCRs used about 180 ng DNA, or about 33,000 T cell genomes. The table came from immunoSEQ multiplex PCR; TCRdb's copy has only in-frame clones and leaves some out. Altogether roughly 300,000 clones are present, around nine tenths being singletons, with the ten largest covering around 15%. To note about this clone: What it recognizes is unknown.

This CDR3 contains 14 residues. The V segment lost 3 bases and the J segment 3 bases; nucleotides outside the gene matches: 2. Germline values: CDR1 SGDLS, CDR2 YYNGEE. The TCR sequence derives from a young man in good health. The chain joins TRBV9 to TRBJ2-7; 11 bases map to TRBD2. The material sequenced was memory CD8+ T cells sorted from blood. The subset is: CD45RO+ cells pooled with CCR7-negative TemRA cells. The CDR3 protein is CASSDGTSGYEQYF. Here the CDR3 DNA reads TGTGCCAGCAGCGACGGGACTAGCGGCTACGAGCAGTACTTC. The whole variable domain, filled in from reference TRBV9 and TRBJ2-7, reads DSGVTQTPKHLITATGQRVTLRCSPRSGDLSVYWYQQSLDQGLQFLIQYYNGEERAKGNILERFSAQQFPDLHSELNLSSLELGDSALYFCASSDGTSGYEQYFGPGTRLTVT.